Reported below is one TCR beta chain. V shed 6 bases and J shed 3 bases, with 11 bases lying between them. The CDR3 consists of 13 residues. Germline V gene data show CDR1 as LNHDA and CDR2 as SQIVND (reference sequence). Primers included in the PCR were 60 Vbeta and 13 Jbeta primers. Some clones are missing from TCRdb's copy, which holds only in-frame ones; the method was immunoSEQ multiplex PCR. The sample holds 210,000 or so clones; 70% to 85% are singletons and the top ten take 0.2% to 0.25%. The sample belongs to a study of cytomegalovirus exposure and HLA in healthy donors. The chain recombines TRBV19 with TRBJ1-1; D remains ambiguous. Sequencing was done on a sample of PBMCs. This receptor was obtained from a girl aged 2-10 years in good health and CMV-seronegative. The DNA of the CDR3 is TGTGCCAGTAGCCTTCAGATCCACACTGAAGCTTTCTTT. Encoded protein: CASSLQIHTEAFF.